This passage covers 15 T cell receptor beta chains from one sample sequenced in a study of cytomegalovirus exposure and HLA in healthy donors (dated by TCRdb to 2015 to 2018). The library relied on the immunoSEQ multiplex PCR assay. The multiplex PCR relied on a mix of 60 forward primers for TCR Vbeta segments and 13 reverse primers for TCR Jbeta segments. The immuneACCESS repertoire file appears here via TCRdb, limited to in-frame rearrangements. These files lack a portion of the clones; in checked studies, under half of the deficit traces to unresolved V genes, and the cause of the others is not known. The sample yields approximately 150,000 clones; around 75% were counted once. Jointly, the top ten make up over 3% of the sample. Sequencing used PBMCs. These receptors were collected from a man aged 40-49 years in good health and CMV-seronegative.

The CDR3, as DNA: TGTGCCAGTAGCGGACTCGGGACAGGGATCAACGAGCAGTACTTC. Amino acids: CASSGLGTGINEQYF. This chain joins TRBV19 and TRBJ2-7; TRBD1 matches 9 bases. Germline V gives CDR1 LNHDA, CDR2 SQIVND (reference sequence). V trimming: 6 bases; J trimming: 5 bases; junction bases outside the gene matches: 11. The length of the CDR3 is 15 residues.

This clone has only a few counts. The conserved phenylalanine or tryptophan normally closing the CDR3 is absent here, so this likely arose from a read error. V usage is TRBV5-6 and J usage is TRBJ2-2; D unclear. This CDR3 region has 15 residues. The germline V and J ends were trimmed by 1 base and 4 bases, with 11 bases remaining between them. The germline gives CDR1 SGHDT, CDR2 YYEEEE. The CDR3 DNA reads TGTGCCAGCAGCTTGCCCGGACCGATCACCGGGGAGCTGTTTCTT. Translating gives CASSLPGPITGELFL.

For the CDR3, the DNA is TGTGCCAGCACTGAGGGGGTCGGTCTCCAAGAGACCCAGTACTTC. The encoded protein is CASTEGVGLQETQYF. V is TRBV28 and J is TRBJ2-5, with a tentative D call TRBD1 (6 bases). This CDR3 region has 15 residues. CDR1 is MDHEN and CDR2 is SYDVKM in the germline V gene. The germline V and J ends were trimmed by 7 bases and 1 base, with 16 bases remaining between them.

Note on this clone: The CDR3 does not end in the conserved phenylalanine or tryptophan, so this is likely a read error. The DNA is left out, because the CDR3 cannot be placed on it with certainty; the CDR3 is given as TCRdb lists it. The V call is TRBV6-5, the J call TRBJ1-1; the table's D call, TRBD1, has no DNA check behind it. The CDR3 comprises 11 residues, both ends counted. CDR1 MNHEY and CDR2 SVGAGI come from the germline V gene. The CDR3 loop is CASRLDRADFL.

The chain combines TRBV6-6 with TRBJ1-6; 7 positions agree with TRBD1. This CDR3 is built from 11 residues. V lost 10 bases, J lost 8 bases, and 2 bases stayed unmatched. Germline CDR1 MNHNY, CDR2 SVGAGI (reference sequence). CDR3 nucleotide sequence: TGTGCCATTGGGACAGATTCACCCCTCCACTTT. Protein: CAIGTDSPLHF.

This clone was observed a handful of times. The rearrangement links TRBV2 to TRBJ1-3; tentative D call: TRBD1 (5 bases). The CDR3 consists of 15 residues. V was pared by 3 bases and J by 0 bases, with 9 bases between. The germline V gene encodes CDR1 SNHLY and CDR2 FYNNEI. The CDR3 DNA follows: TGTGCCAGCAGTGACAGGGCCTCCTCTGGAAACACCATATATTTT. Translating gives CASSDRASSGNTIYF. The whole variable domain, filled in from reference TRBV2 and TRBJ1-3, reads EPEVTQTPSHQVTQMGQEVILRCVPISNHLYFYWYRQILGQKVEFLVSFYNNEISEKSEIFDDQFSVERPDGSNFTLKIRSTKLEDSAMYFCASSDRASSGNTIYFGEGSWLTVV.

Here the CDR3 DNA reads TGCGCCAGCAGCCAACCCGCGTTGAGCTCCTACAATGAGCAGTTCTTC. This sequence encodes CASSQPALSSYNEQFF. The rearrangement links TRBV4-1 to TRBJ2-1; D is uncertain. Germline V gives CDR1 MGHRA, CDR2 YSYEKL. The V gene lost 2 bases and the J gene lost 0 bases, with 11 bases spanning the gap. The CDR3 is 16 amino acids.

The CDR3 nucleotides are TGTGCCAGCAGCTTGCCCCGGACTGTTAACTATGGCTACACCTTC. This translates into CASSLPRTVNYGYTF. The J gene is TRBJ1-2, the V gene TRBV5-4; D call uncertain. Germline CDR1 is SGHNT and CDR2 is YYREEE (reference sequence). CDR3 size: 15 residues. Trimming cost V 1 base and J 1 base, with 11 bases left between them.

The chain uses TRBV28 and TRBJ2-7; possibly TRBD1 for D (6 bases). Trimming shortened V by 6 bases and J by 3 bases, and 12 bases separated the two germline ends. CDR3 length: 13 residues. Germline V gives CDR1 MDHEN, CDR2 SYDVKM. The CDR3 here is CASRDSFIYEQYF. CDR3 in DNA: TGTGCCAGCAGGGACAGTTTTATCTACGAGCAGTACTTC.

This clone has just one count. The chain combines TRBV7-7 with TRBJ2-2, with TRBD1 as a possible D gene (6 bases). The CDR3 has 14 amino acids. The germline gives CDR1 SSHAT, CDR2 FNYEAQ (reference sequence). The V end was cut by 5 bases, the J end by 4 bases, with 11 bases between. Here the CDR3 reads CASSPGTSTGELFF. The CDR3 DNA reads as TGTGCCAGCAGCCCAGGGACATCCACCGGGGAGCTGTTTTTT.

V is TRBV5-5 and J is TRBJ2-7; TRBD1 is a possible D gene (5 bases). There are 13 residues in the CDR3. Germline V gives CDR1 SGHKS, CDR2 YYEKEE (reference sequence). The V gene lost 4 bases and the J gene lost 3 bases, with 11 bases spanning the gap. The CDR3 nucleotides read TGTGCCAGCAGCCTCTATAGGGGCTACGAGCAGTACTTC. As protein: CASSLYRGYEQYF.

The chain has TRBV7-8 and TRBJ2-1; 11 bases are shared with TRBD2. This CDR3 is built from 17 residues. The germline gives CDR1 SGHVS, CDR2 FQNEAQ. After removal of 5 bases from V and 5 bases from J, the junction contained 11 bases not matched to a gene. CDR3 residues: CASSPYLLAGADNEQFF. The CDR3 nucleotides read TGTGCCAGCAGCCCCTACTTACTAGCGGGGGCCGACAATGAGCAGTTCTTC.

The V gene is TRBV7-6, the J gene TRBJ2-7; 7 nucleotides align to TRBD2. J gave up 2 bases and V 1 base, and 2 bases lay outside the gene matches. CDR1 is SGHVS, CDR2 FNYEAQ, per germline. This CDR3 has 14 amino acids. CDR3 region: CASSLEAGTYEQYF. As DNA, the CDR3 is TGTGCCAGCAGCTTAGAAGCGGGGACCTACGAGCAGTACTTC.

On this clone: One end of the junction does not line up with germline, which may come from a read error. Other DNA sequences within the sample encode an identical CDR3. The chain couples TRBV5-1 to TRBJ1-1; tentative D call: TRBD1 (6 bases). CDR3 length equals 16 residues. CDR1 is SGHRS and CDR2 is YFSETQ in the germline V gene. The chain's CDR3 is CASSSQGQFGSTEAFF. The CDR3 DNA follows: TGCGCCAGCAGCTCCCAAGGACAGTTCGGAAGCACTGAGGCTTTCTTT.

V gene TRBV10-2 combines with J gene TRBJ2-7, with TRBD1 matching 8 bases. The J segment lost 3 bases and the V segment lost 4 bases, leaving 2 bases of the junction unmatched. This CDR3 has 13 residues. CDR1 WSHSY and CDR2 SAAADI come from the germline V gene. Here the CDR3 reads CASSGDRYYEQYF. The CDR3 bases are TGCGCCAGCAGTGGGGACAGGTACTACGAGCAGTACTTC.